The text below deals with one T cell receptor (beta chain). Under the authors' procedure: Researchers report that nucleated cell counts were estimated from reference gene primer amplification. Profiling relied on immunoSEQ multiplex PCR, and the TCRdb table lists in-frame clones only, not all of them. Clonal size and the V and J genes are those of that table, whereas D and trimming came from the DNA. The table shows about 200,000 clones, with about 87% occurring only once. The data originate from a study of blood T cell repertoires in COVID-19. In the study overall: Samples taken during acute and convalescent COVID-19 were collected in the United States, Italy and Spain.

The TCR sequence derives from a man aged 60 to 69 with acute or convalescent COVID-19. The sequenced sample was peripheral blood.

CDR3 amino acids: CASRTGANIQYF. CDR3 nucleotides: TGTGCCAGCAGGACAGGGGCGAACATTCAGTACTTC. The rearrangement joins TRBV6-5 to TRBJ2-4; TRBD1 matches at 8 bases. CDR3 length: 12 amino acids. The trim removed 6 bases at V and 7 bases at J, leaving 2 bases unmatched. Germline V lookup: CDR1 MNHEY, CDR2 SVGAGI.